Each of the 28 T cell receptor beta chains below was sequenced from the same sample in a study of shared clonotypes between healthy human individuals. The data were produced by immunoSEQ multiplex PCR, yet TCRdb's version contains in-frame clones alone and is incomplete. This sample has 2 million to 2.5 million clones; around 95% occur once, and the top ten carry roughly 0.13%. The specimen was naive CD4+ T cells sorted from blood. The subset was: CD45RA+ positively selected. The receptors were gathered from a man aged 18 to 29 in good health.

The chain is built from TRBV27 and TRBJ1-2; 7 bases align to TRBD1. The CDR3 is 15 amino acids. Trimming cost V 6 bases and J 4 bases; bases outside gene matches: 11. Germline-derived CDR1 and CDR2 are MNHEY and SMNVEV (reference sequence). This CDR3 is CASRSPDRARYGYTF. CDR3 coding DNA: TGTGCCAGCAGGTCCCCCGACAGGGCCCGCTATGGCTACACCTTC.

The CDR3 protein is CASRCAGTGCEKLFF. CDR3 DNA sequence: TGTGCCAGCAGATGCGCCGGGACAGGATGTGAAAAACTGTTTTTT. The chain uses TRBV28 and TRBJ1-4; TRBD1 matches 8 bases. The CDR3 runs to 15 residues. The trim removed 6 bases at V and 7 bases at J, leaving 10 bases unmatched. Germline V gene lookup returns CDR1 MDHEN and CDR2 SYDVKM.

This chain uses TRBV5-1 with TRBJ1-2, with D perhaps TRBD1 (5 bases). V was shortened by 7 bases and J by 7 bases, with 26 bases between the two germline ends. The CDR3 runs 16 residues. Germline CDR1 is SGHRS and CDR2 is YFSETQ. The DNA of the CDR3 is TGCGCCAGCGACCTTGTCGGGGAGGAGGGGTCGGGTGGCTACACCTTC. It specifies CASDLVGEEGSGGYTF.

This clone was seen a single time. The rearrangement links TRBV11-2 to TRBJ2-2; D remains ambiguous. V was clipped by 0 bases and J by 1 base, with 6 bases between them. The CDR3 is 15 amino acids. Germline-derived CDR1 and CDR2 are SGHAT and FQNNGV. The CDR3 protein is CASSLDRQNTGELFF. The CDR3 DNA reads TGTGCCAGCAGCTTAGATAGACAGAACACCGGGGAGCTGTTTTTT.

The chain couples TRBV6-1 to TRBJ1-5, with TRBD1 as a possible D gene (5 bases). V was cut by 6 bases and J by 0 bases, with 12 bases left in between. This CDR3 is built from 15 residues. Germline CDR1 reads MNHNS; CDR2 reads SASEGT. CDR3 bases: TGTGCCAGCAGAAACCGGGACTTTAGCAATCAGCCCCAGCATTTT. Its translation: CASRNRDFSNQPQHF.

V usage is TRBV10-1 and J usage is TRBJ2-5, with TRBD2 matching over 11 bases. The V and J ends lost 6 bases and 9 bases, in that order; junction bases with no gene match: 6. This CDR3 is built from 13 residues. The germline CDR1 and CDR2 sequences are WNHNN and SYGVQD (reference sequence). The CDR3 region has the DNA TGCGCCAGCAGGGCTAGCGGGGGGTCGGCCCAGTACTTC. Amino acid sequence: CASRASGGSAQYF.

The V and J genes are TRBV12-5 and TRBJ1-4, with TRBD1 matching over 7 bases. CDR3 length: 15 amino acids. CDR1 and CDR2 from the germline V gene are LGHNT and FRNRAP. With 9 bases clipped from V and 5 bases from J, the junction kept 12 bases outside the gene matches. The CDR3 protein is CASARNRGFNEKLFF. CDR3 nucleotide sequence: TGTGCTAGCGCCCGTAACAGGGGATTCAATGAAAAACTGTTTTTT. Based on the CDR3 plus reference TRBV12-5 and TRBJ1-4, the full variable domain is DARVTQTPRHKVTEMGQEVTMRCQPILGHNTVFWYRQTMMQGLELLAYFRNRAPLDDSGMPKDRFSAEMPDATLATLKIQPSEPRDSAVYFCASARNRGFNEKLFFGSGTQLSVL.

The chain uses TRBV28 and TRBJ2-7; 12 bases fit TRBD2. The junction had 6 bases not matched to a gene; V was cut back by 3 bases and J by 12 bases. CDR1 is MDHEN and CDR2 is SYDVKM in the germline V gene. The CDR3 consists of 13 residues. The CDR3: CASSFGLAGGAYF. The CDR3 nucleotides read TGTGCCAGCAGTTTTGGGCTAGCGGGGGGGGCGTACTTC.

This sequence joins TRBV9 and TRBJ2-1; no definite D call. Trimming cost V 0 bases and J 7 bases, with 5 bases left between them. The germline V gene encodes CDR1 SGDLS and CDR2 YYNGEE. The CDR3 consists of 12 residues. The CDR3, as DNA: TGTGCCAGCAGCGTAGGAGAGAATGAGCAGTTCTTC. Its translation: CASSVGENEQFF.

The chain is built from TRBV28 and TRBJ2-7; perhaps TRBD2 as D (5 bases). Germline V gene sequence: CDR1 MDHEN, CDR2 SYDVKM. V was cut by 7 bases and J by 2 bases, with 15 bases left in between. The CDR3 contains 14 residues. In DNA, the CDR3 is TGTGCCAGCACCCCAACGGGATTTCCCTACGAGCAGTACTTC. It codes for CASTPTGFPYEQYF.

Of note for this clone: Different DNA sequences within this sample yield the same CDR3. The J gene is TRBJ2-6, the V gene TRBV30; D possibly corresponds to TRBD2 (6 bases). Looked up from germline, CDR1 is GTSNPN and CDR2 is SVGIG (reference sequence). The CDR3 totals 15 residues. The V gene lost 0 bases and the J gene lost 0 bases, with 6 bases spanning the gap. CDR3 amino acids: CAWSVGGSGANVLTF. CDR3 nucleotide sequence: TGTGCCTGGAGTGTGGGGGGCTCTGGGGCCAACGTCCTGACTTTC.

The CDR3 DNA reads TGCGCCAGCAGGCCCGGGACTAGCGGGACGAACACCGGGGAGCTGTTTTTT. This gives the protein CASRPGTSGTNTGELFF. The chain combines TRBV5-1 with TRBJ2-2, with 13 bases matching TRBD2. Germline V CDR1 and CDR2: SGHRS, YFSETQ. This CDR3 contains 17 residues. Germline trimming cut 5 bases from V and 0 bases from J; bases unmatched to any gene: 4.

The J gene is TRBJ1-1, the V gene TRBV18, with D unclear. Trimming removed 3 bases from V and 4 bases from J, with 12 bases in between. CDR1 and CDR2 from the germline V gene are KGHSH and LQKENI. This CDR3 spans 14 amino acids. CDR3 sequence: CASSPAGASTEAFF. As DNA, the CDR3 is TGTGCCAGCTCACCGGCGGGCGCGAGCACTGAAGCTTTCTTT.

The chain employs TRBV10-3 and TRBJ2-7; perhaps TRBD1 as D (7 bases). This CDR3 spans 15 amino acids. Germline V lookup: CDR1 ENHRY, CDR2 SYGVKD. Trimming pared 4 bases from V and 4 bases from J, leaving 17 bases between. CDR3: CAISAAGQFSYEQYF. CDR3 coding DNA: TGTGCCATCAGTGCTGCGGGACAGTTCTCGTACGAGCAGTACTTC.

The chain has TRBV9 and TRBJ1-2; D is undetermined. The CDR3 runs to 15 residues. The V end was cut by 0 bases, the J end by 2 bases, with 11 bases between. CDR1 and CDR2 (germline): SGDLS, YYNGEE. The CDR3 protein is CASSVATELNYGYTF. The CDR3 nucleotides read TGTGCCAGCAGCGTAGCTACAGAGCTGAACTATGGCTACACCTTC. The whole variable domain, remainder taken from reference TRBV9 and TRBJ1-2, is DSGVTQTPKHLITATGQRVTLRCSPRSGDLSVYWYQQSLDQGLQFLIQYYNGEERAKGNILERFSAQQFPDLHSELNLSSLELGDSALYFCASSVATELNYGYTFGSGTRLTVV.

This CDR3 reads CASSPPGWTGGDEQYF. The DNA of the CDR3 is TGTGCCAGCTCACCACCGGGATGGACAGGGGGCGACGAGCAGTACTTC. The V and J genes are TRBV18 and TRBJ2-7; 11 positions match TRBD1. The V and J ends lost 0 bases and 5 bases, in that order; junction bases with no gene match: 6. Germline V gene sequence: CDR1 KGHSH, CDR2 LQKENI. The CDR3 is made up of 16 amino acids.

The CDR3 here is CASSSGTANYGYTF. Written as DNA, the CDR3 is TGTGCCAGCAGCTCCGGGACAGCCAACTATGGCTACACCTTC. The chain joins TRBV5-6 to TRBJ1-2; 7 bases are shared with TRBD1. CDR3 length: 14 residues. The J segment lost 2 bases and the V segment lost 3 bases, leaving 4 bases of the junction unmatched. Per germline, CDR1 SGHDT and CDR2 YYEEEE.

The V call is TRBV7-9, the J call TRBJ2-7; 7 bases line up with TRBD1. The CDR3 loop spans 14 amino acids. Germline CDR1 SEHNR, CDR2 FQNEAQ (reference sequence). The trim removed 6 bases at V and 6 bases at J, leaving 11 bases unmatched. Here the CDR3 DNA reads TGTGCCAGCAGGGCCGACAGGGACGTTTCCGAGCAGTACTTC. Its protein product is CASRADRDVSEQYF.

The chain combines TRBV15 with TRBJ2-4; TRBD1 matches at 10 bases. CDR3 size: 14 residues. The germline CDR1 and CDR2 sequences are LNHNV and YYDKDF (reference sequence). V gave up 4 bases and J gave up 15 bases; unmatched junction bases: 12. The CDR3 region has the DNA TGTGCCACCAGCACTCCGGGACAGGGGTTTTTTCGGTACTTC. Amino acid sequence: CATSTPGQGFFRYF. Together with reference TRBV15 and TRBJ2-4, the CDR3 gives the full variable domain: DAMVIQNPRYQVTQFGKPVTLSCSQTLNHNVMYWYQQKSSQAPKLLFHYYDKDFNNEADTPDNFQSRRPNTSFCFLDIRSPGLGDTAMYLCATSTPGQGFFRYFGAGTRLSVL.

The rearrangement uses TRBV19 and TRBJ2-2; no firm D call. The CDR3 consists of 16 residues. The germline V gene has CDR1 LNHDA and CDR2 SQIVND (reference sequence). V was clipped by 3 bases and J by 5 bases, with 16 bases between them. The CDR3 is CASSMGSPRMTGELFF. Written as DNA, the CDR3 is TGTGCCAGTAGTATGGGCAGCCCGAGGATGACCGGGGAGCTGTTTTTT.

This chain joins TRBV6-5 and TRBJ2-7; TRBD1 matches at 9 bases. With 6 bases clipped from V and 5 bases from J, the junction kept 8 bases outside the gene matches. Germline CDR1 and CDR2: MNHEY and SVGAGI. This CDR3 comprises 14 residues. The CDR3 spells CASRYGTGSHEQYF. The DNA for the CDR3 is TGTGCCAGCAGGTATGGGACAGGGTCCCACGAGCAGTACTTC.

The chain couples TRBV5-6 to TRBJ1-1, with D possibly TRBD1 on 5 matching bases. Trimming removed 4 bases at V and 5 bases at J, with 18 bases between. The V gene's germline CDR1 is SGHDT and CDR2 YYEEEE. The CDR3 consists of 15 residues. The CDR3 sequence is CASSPVGEARTEAFF. Here the CDR3 DNA reads TGTGCCAGCAGCCCGGTGGGGGAGGCGAGGACTGAAGCTTTCTTT. Complete variable domain (other parts from reference TRBV5-6 and TRBJ1-1): DAGVTQSPTHLIKTRGQQVTLRCSPKSGHDTVSWYQQALGQGPQFIFQYYEEEERQRGNFPDRFSGHQFPNYSSELNVNALLLGDSALYLCASSPVGEARTEAFFGQGTRLTVV.

The chain combines TRBV30 with TRBJ2-1, with TRBD2 matching over 10 bases. V shed 4 bases, J shed 2 bases, and the junction held 5 bases outside the gene matches. In germline, CDR1 is GTSNPN, CDR2 SVGIG (reference sequence). This CDR3 is built from 15 residues. The CDR3 spells CAWTPGTSAYNEQFF. The CDR3, as DNA: TGTGCCTGGACCCCCGGGACTAGCGCCTACAATGAGCAGTTCTTC.

CDR3 protein: CASSYAASGNNEQFF. Here the CDR3 DNA reads TGTGCCAGCAGTTACGCGGCTAGCGGCAACAATGAGCAGTTCTTC. This sequence joins TRBV6-6 and TRBJ2-1; 7 positions agree with TRBD2. CDR1 is MNHNY and CDR2 is SVGAGI in the germline V gene (reference sequence). J was trimmed by 5 bases and V by 2 bases; bases with no gene match: 6. The CDR3 extends over 15 amino acids.

The chain employs TRBV2 and TRBJ2-7, with a possible D match to TRBD2 (6 bases). The CDR3 runs 18 residues. Germline values: CDR1 SNHLY, CDR2 FYNNEI. With 3 bases removed from V and 0 bases from J, the gap between germline ends came to 21 bases. The CDR3 DNA follows: TGTGCCAGCAGTGACGGAGGGCAGCACCACCTGAGCTCCTACGAGCAGTACTTC. It specifies CASSDGGQHHLSSYEQYF.

The chain joins TRBV6-5 to TRBJ2-7; no clear D. Looked up from germline, CDR1 is MNHEY and CDR2 is SVGAGI. V was pared by 2 bases and J by 2 bases, with 10 bases between. The length of the CDR3 is 14 residues. CDR3 loop: CASSYDWRPYEQYF. DNA of the CDR3: TGTGCCAGCAGTTACGACTGGCGGCCCTACGAGCAGTACTTC.

A word on this clone: At one end the junction does not follow the germline gene, possibly because of a read error. The chain recombines TRBV7-7 with TRBJ2-3; TRBD1 matches 11 bases. The CDR3 loop spans 16 amino acids. In germline, CDR1 is SSHAT, CDR2 FNYEAQ (reference sequence). The chain's CDR3 is CASSPSGTGGTDTQYF. The CDR3 DNA sequence: TGTGCTAGCAGCCCATCCGGGACAGGGGGTACAGATACGCAGTATTTT.

The chain combines TRBV11-3 with TRBJ1-5; 9 bases fit TRBD1. CDR1 and CDR2 (germline): SGHNT, YENEEA. CDR3 length: 17 residues. V was clipped by 5 bases and J by 3 bases; unmatched bases: 11. The CDR3 reads CASSRTGQGLYNQPQHF. CDR3 nucleotide sequence: TGTGCCAGCAGCCGAACCGGACAGGGGTTGTACAATCAGCCCCAGCATTTT.